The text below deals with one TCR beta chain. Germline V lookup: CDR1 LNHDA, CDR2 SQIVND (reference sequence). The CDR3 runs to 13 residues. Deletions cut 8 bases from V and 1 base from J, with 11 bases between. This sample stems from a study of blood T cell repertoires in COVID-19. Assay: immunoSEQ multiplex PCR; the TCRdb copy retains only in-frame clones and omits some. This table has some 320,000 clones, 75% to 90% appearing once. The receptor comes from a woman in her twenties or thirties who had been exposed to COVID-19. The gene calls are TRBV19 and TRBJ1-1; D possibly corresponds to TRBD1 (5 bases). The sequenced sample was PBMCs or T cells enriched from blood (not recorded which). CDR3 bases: TGTGCCAGTGGGACTTCAGGGAACACTGAAGCTTTCTTT. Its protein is CASGTSGNTEAFF.